The rows below give T cell receptor beta chains drawn from one sample of a study of somatic mutations in cytotoxic T cells in rheumatoid arthritis. Assay: immunoSEQ multiplex PCR; the TCRdb copy retains only in-frame clones and omits some. The sample holds roughly 23,000 clones, around 75% seen once. Sequencing was done on a sample of CD8+ T cells sorted from blood. These receptors were collected from an adult with rheumatoid arthritis. Each CDR3 is given with its conserved first and last residue. D genes are given only for firm matches. The listing skips clone size in some rows; elsewhere it reads once, few, many or a size class.

V	size	J	D	length	DNA	CDR3
TRBV9	.	TRBJ1-5	.	15	TGTGCCAGCAGCGTAGAGGGGGGGGAAGGTCAGCCCCAGCATTTT	CASSVEGGEGQPQHF
TRBV12-5	.	TRBJ2-3	.	12	TGTGCTAGTGGTCCCCCTGGTCTTACGCAGTATTTT	CASGPPGLTQYF
TRBV7-9	.	TRBJ2-7	TRBD1	14	TGTGCCAGCAGCCCACCCGGACAGGAGGTTGAGCAGTACTTC	CASSPPGQEVEQYF
TRBV7-6	once	TRBJ1-3	.	14	TGTGCCAGCAGCTTAAGAGGGTTTGGAAACACCATATATTTT	CASSLRGFGNTIYF
TRBV9	.	TRBJ2-7	TRBD2	15	TGTGCCAGCAGCGCGGGGCGGGGGTGGACCTACGAGCAGTACTTC	CASSAGRGWTYEQYF
TRBV11-3	few	TRBJ2-7	.	14	TGTGCCAGCAGCTTAGGAGCAGGGAACTACGAGCAGTACTTC	CASSLGAGNYEQYF
TRBV7-9	.	TRBJ2-4	.	15	TGTGCCAGCAGCCTGGACGGGGTAGCCAAAAACATTCAGTACTTC	CASSLDGVAKNIQYF
TRBV27	.	TRBJ2-7	TRBD1	14	TGTGCCAGCAGTTCGCACAGGGGGGAGGACGAGCAGTACTTC	CASSSHRGEDEQYF
TRBV11-2	.	TRBJ2-1	TRBD2	15	TGTGCCAGCAGCTTAGGAGCGGGAGCCTACAATGAGCAGTTCTTC	CASSLGAGAYNEQFF
TRBV7-8	once	TRBJ2-5	.	14	TGTGCCAGCAGCTTCGGGATTCAACATGAGACCCAGTACTTC	CASSFGIQHETQYF
TRBV29-1	.	TRBJ2-7	.	13	TGCAGCGTTGGAGGGGGGAGCTCCTACGAGCAGTACTTC	CSVGGGSSYEQYF
TRBV6-5	.	TRBJ1-1	.	13	TGTGCCAGCAGTTGGCAGCTGAACACTGAAGCTTTCTTT	CASSWQLNTEAFF
TRBV4-2	.	TRBJ2-3	.	14	TGTGCCAGCAGCCAAGATCCCACTCCCCGCGGACAGTATTTT	CASSQDPTPRGQYF
TRBV7-8	.	TRBJ2-5	.	13	TGTGCCAGCAGCTTACAAGGGGAAGAGACCCAGTACTTC	CASSLQGEETQYF
TRBV4-3	.	TRBJ2-7	TRBD1	15	TGCGCCAGCAGCCGGGCCGGGACAGGGAACTACGAGCAGTACTTC	CASSRAGTGNYEQYF